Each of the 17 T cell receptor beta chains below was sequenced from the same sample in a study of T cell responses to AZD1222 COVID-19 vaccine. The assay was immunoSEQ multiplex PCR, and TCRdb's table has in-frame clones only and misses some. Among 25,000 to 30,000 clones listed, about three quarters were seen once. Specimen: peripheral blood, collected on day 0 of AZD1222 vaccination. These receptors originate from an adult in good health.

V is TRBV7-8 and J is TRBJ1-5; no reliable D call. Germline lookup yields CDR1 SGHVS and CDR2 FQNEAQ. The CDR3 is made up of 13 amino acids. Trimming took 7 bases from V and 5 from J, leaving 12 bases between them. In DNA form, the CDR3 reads TGTGCCAGCACCGGGCAGTTCGATCAGCCCCAGCATTTT. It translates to CASTGQFDQPQHF.

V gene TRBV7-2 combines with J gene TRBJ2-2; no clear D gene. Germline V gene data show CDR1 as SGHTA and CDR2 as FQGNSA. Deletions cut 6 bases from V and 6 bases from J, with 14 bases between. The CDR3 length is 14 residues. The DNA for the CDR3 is TGTGCCAGCAGGGCTACGAGAGATGCCGGGGAGCTGTTTTTT. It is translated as CASRATRDAGELFF.

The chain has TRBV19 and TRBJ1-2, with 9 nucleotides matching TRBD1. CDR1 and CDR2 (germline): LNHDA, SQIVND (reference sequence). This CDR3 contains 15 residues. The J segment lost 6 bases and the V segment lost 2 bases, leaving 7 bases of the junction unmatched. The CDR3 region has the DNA TGTGCCAGTAGTATAAAAACAGGGGGCGCCGATGGCTACACCTTC. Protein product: CASSIKTGGADGYTF.

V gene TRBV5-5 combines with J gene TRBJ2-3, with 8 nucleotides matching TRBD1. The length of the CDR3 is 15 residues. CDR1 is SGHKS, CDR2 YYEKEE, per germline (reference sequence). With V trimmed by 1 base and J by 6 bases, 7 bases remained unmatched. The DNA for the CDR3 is TGTGCCAGCAGCTTGAGGGCAGGGGGCTTGGATACGCAGTATTTT. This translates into CASSLRAGGLDTQYF. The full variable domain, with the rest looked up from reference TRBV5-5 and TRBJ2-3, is DAGVTQSPTHLIKTRGQQVTLRCSPISGHKSVSWYQQVLGQGPQFIFQYYEKEERGRGNFPDRFSARQFPNYSSELNVNALLLGDSALYLCASSLRAGGLDTQYFGPGTRLTVL.

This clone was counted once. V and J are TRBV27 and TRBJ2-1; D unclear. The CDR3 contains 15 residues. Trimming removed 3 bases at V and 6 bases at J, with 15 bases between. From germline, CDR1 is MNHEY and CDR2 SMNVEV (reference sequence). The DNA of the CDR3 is TGTGCCAGCAGTTTGTCGACTTACCTCATCAATGAGCAGTTCTTC. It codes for CASSLSTYLINEQFF.

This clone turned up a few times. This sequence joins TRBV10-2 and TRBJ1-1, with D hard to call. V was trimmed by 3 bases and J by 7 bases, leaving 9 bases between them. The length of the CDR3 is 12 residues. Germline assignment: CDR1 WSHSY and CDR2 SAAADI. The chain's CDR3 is CASSDRTGEAFF. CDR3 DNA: TGCGCCAGCAGTGACCGGACCGGTGAAGCTTTCTTT.

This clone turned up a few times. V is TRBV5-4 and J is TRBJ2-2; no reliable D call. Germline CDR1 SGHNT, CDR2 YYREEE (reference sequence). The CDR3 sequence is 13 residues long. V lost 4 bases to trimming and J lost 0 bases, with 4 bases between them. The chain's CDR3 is CASSGTNTGELFF. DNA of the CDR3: TGTGCCAGCAGCGGTACGAACACCGGGGAGCTGTTTTTT.

CDR3 bases: TGTGCCAGCAGCTGGGCTCATCGGGACAGAGACTACAATGAGCAGTTCTTC. Translation gives CASSWAHRDRDYNEQFF. The genes are TRBV5-6 and TRBJ2-1, with 7 bases fitting TRBD1. V was clipped by 3 bases and J by 3 bases; unmatched bases: 12. Germline values: CDR1 SGHDT, CDR2 YYEEEE. This CDR3 spans 17 amino acids.

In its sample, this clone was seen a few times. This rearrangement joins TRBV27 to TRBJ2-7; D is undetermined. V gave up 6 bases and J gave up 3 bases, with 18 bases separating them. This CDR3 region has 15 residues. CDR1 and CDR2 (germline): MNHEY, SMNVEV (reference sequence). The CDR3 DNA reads TGTGCCAGCAGGGCTCCGGGTCCGAAGTTCTACGAGCAGTACTTC. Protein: CASRAPGPKFYEQYF.

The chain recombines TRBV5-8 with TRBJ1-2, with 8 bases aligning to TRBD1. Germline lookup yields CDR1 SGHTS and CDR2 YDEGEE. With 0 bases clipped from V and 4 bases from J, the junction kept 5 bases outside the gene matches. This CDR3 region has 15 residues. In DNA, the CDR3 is TGTGCCAGCAGCTTGGGACAGGGGATCGCCTATGGCTACACCTTC. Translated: CASSLGQGIAYGYTF.

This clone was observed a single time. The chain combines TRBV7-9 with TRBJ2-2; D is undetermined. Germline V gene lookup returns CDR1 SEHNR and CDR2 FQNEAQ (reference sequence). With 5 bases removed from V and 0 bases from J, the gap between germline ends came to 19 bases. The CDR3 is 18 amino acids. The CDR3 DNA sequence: TGTGCCAGCAGCCCACGGTATTCACGGCAAACGAACACCGGGGAGCTGTTTTTT. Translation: CASSPRYSRQTNTGELFF. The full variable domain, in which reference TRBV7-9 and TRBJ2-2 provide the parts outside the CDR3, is DTGVSQNPRHKITKRGQNVTFRCDPISEHNRLYWYRQTLGQGPEFLTYFQNEAQLEKSRLLSDRFSAERPKGSFSTLEIQRTEQGDSAMYLCASSPRYSRQTNTGELFFGEGSRLTVL.

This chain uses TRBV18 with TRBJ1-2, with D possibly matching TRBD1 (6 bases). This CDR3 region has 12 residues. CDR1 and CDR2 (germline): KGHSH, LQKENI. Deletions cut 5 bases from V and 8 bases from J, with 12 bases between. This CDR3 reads CASSSGVYGYTF. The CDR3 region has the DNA TGTGCCAGCTCATCAGGGGTTTACGGCTACACCTTC.

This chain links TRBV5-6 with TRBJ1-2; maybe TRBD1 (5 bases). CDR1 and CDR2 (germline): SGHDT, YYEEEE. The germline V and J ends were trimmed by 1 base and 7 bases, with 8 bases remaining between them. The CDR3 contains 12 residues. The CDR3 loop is CASSLFRGGYTF. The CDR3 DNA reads TGTGCCAGCAGCTTGTTTAGGGGTGGCTACACCTTC.

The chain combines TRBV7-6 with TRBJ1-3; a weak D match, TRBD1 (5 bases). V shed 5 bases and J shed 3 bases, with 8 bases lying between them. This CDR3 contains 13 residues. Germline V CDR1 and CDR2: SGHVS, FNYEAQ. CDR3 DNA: TGTGCCAGCAGCGCGGGGGTTGGAAACACCATATATTTT. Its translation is CASSAGVGNTIYF.

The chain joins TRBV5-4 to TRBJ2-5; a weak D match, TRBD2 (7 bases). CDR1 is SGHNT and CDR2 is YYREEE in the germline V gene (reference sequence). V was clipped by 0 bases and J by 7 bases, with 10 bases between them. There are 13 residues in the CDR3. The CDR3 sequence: CASSLDREGTQYF. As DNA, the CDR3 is TGTGCCAGCAGCTTGGACAGGGAGGGGACCCAGTACTTC. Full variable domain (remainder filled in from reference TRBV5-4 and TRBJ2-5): ETGVTQSPTHLIKTRGQQVTLRCSSQSGHNTVSWYQQALGQGPQFIFQYYREEENGRGNFPPRFSGLQFPNYSSELNVNALELDDSALYLCASSLDREGTQYFGPGTRLLVL.

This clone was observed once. The CDR3 loop is CASSLSTNEAFF. Here the CDR3 DNA reads TGTGCCAGCAGCTTATCGACAAACGAAGCTTTCTTT. The chain has TRBV7-2 and TRBJ1-1; D remains unclear. The CDR3 consists of 12 residues. V lost 2 bases, J lost 8 bases, and 9 bases lay in between. Germline-derived CDR1 and CDR2 are SGHTA and FQGNSA.

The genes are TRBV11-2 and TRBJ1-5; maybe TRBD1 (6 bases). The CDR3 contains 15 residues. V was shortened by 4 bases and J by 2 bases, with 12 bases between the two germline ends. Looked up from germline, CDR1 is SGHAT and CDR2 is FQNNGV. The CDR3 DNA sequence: TGTGCCAGCAGCTCGCAGGGGTTGGGCAATCAGCCCCAGCATTTT. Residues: CASSSQGLGNQPQHF.